Listed here are 10 T cell receptor beta chains from one sample, sequenced in a study of T cells after yellow fever vaccination. TCRdb processed the 5' RACE reads anew with MiXCR; each CDR3 protein has one entry. Of some 48,000 distinct CDR3 sequences listed, 5.5% to 8% were seen once; the top ten hold about 10%. The source was PBMCs, either bulk or a sorted T-cell subset (CD4+, CD8+, memory, or dextramer-sorted; not recorded which), collected 45 days after the yellow fever booster vaccination. These TCRs come from a man aged 25-45 years who received the YFV17D yellow fever vaccine.

V gene TRBV7-2 combines with J gene TRBJ1-5, with unresolved D. Germline values: CDR1 SGHTA, CDR2 FQGNSA. CDR3 length: 15 amino acids. Between the trimmed V and J ends, which lost 6 bases and 0 bases, there was a span of 12 bases. The CDR3 is CASRADGYSNQPQHF. The CDR3 region has the DNA TGTGCCAGCAGGGCTGACGGTTATAGCAATCAGCCCCAGCATTTT.

The table lists this clonotype with a few counts. This sequence joins TRBV6-2 or TRBV6-3 and TRBJ1-5; TRBD1 matches 10 bases. The CDR3 spans 16 residues. Germline-derived CDR1 and CDR2 are MNHEY and SVGEGT. J lost 3 bases, V lost 6 bases, and 8 bases had no gene match. CDR3 sequence reads: CASRDTGTGDNQPQHF. The CDR3 DNA reads as TGTGCCAGCAGGGATACCGGGACAGGGGACAATCAGCCCCAGCATTTT.

This clonotype occurred once. V gene TRBV5-1 combines with J gene TRBJ1-5, with TRBD1 identical over 7 bases. V lost 3 bases to trimming and J lost 4 bases; unmatched junction nucleotides: 7. Germline assignment: CDR1 SGHRS and CDR2 YFSETQ. The CDR3 runs to 15 residues. CDR3 loop: CASSSGQGGNQPQHF. CDR3 sequence (DNA): TGCGCCAGCAGCTCGGGGCAGGGGGGGAATCAGCCCCAGCATTTT.

The chain couples TRBV9 to TRBJ2-7, with 13 nucleotides matching TRBD2. The CDR3 is 17 residues long. V shed 4 bases, J shed 3 bases, and the junction held 10 bases outside the gene matches. Germline V CDR1 and CDR2: SGDLS, YYNGEE. The CDR3 DNA follows: TGTGCCAGCAGCCCGGGACTAGCGGGATATCAGTTCTACGAGCAGTACTTC. This translates into CASSPGLAGYQFYEQYF. The whole variable domain, filled in from reference TRBV9 and TRBJ2-7, reads DSGVTQTPKHLITATGQRVTLRCSPRSGDLSVYWYQQSLDQGLQFLIQYYNGEERAKGNILERFSAQQFPDLHSELNLSSLELGDSALYFCASSPGLAGYQFYEQYFGPGTRLTVT.

This clonotype was observed many times. The gene calls are TRBV6-1 and TRBJ2-3; D unclear. The CDR3 spans 14 residues. CDR1 MNHNS and CDR2 SASEGT come from the germline V gene. V dropped 3 bases and J dropped 3 bases, with 10 bases sitting between them. For the CDR3, the DNA is TGTGCCAGCAGTGACCCGGAGAATACAGATACGCAGTATTTT. It is translated as CASSDPENTDTQYF.

This clonotype was seen at least ten times. The rearrangement uses TRBV5-1 and TRBJ2-5; the D is unclear. V was trimmed by 3 bases and J by 0 bases, leaving 12 bases between them. This CDR3 region has 15 residues. Germline-derived CDR1 and CDR2 are SGHRS and YFSETQ. CDR3 sequence (DNA): TGCGCCAGCAGCTCGCCCCTGGGGTACCAAGAGACCCAGTACTTC. This codes for CASSSPLGYQETQYF.

This clonotype was picked up many times. The V call is TRBV20-1, the J call TRBJ2-1; TRBD1 is a possible D gene (6 bases). The germline V and J ends were trimmed by 4 bases and 1 base, with 20 bases remaining between them. Germline V lookup: CDR1 DFQATT, CDR2 SNEGSKA (reference sequence). The CDR3 totals 17 residues. The CDR3 here is CSANDETGQISYNEQFF. DNA for the CDR3: TGCAGTGCTAATGACGAGACGGGACAAATTTCCTACAATGAGCAGTTCTTC.

This clonotype has ten or more counts. The V gene is TRBV4-3, the J gene TRBJ2-3, with 10 bases lining up with TRBD2. CDR1 is LGHNA, CDR2 YSLEER, per germline. The CDR3 sequence is 19 residues long. With 0 bases clipped from V and 4 bases from J, the junction kept 13 bases outside the gene matches. Written as DNA, the CDR3 is TGCGCCAGCAGCCAAGAATCCCCTGGAGCGGGAGGGAATTCAGATACGCAGTATTTT. The encoded protein is CASSQESPGAGGNSDTQYF.

This clonotype occurred a few times. This sequence joins TRBV4-2 and TRBJ2-7; 7 nucleotides line up with TRBD2. Trimming at V came to 3 bases and at J to 5 bases, leaving 7 bases not matched to a gene. Germline V gene sequence: CDR1 LGHNA, CDR2 YNFKEQ. This CDR3 is 14 amino acids long. DNA for the CDR3: TGTGCCAGCAGCCAGCGGGAGAGAGGGCACGAGCAGTACTTC. Its translation: CASSQRERGHEQYF.

In its sample, this clonotype was seen a few times. V usage is TRBV19 and J usage is TRBJ2-1, with 7 bases that match TRBD1. This CDR3 contains 13 residues. Germline V lookup: CDR1 LNHDA, CDR2 SQIVND (reference sequence). The V gene end was trimmed by 5 bases and the J gene end by 4 bases; junction bases not matched to a gene: 2. CDR3 residues: CASSRDSYNEQFF. DNA of the CDR3: TGTGCCAGTAGTCGGGACAGTTACAATGAGCAGTTCTTC.